These 5 T cell receptor beta chains originate from one sample sequenced in a study of spatial heterogeneity in lung cancer. TCRdb independently ran MiXCR on the 5' RACE reads; one entry per CDR3 protein. The table has tens of thousands of distinct CDR3 sequences, more than 10% seen once. This sample's time point: sample taken at primary tumor resection. Whole RNA was taken from tumor, nontumor lung or frozen PBMC; it was then sequenced unsorted. The sequences come from PBMCs, collected at surgery. These receptors were obtained from a male donor with early-stage non-small cell lung cancer.

V and J are TRBV6-5 and TRBJ2-2; 8 bases are shared with TRBD1. Germline CDR1 reads MNHEY; CDR2 reads SVGAGI. V was clipped by 6 bases and J by 3 bases; unmatched bases: 3. This CDR3 region has 14 residues. This CDR3 is CASRNRGDTGELFF. CDR3 DNA sequence: TGTGCCAGCAGAAACAGGGGGGACACCGGGGAGCTGTTTTTT.

The chain combines TRBV5-4 with TRBJ2-1, with 7 bases identical to TRBD1. Trimming removed 5 bases from V and 2 bases from J; junction bases left unmatched: 7. Germline V gene lookup returns CDR1 SGHNT and CDR2 YYREEE (reference sequence). The CDR3 is 15 residues long. DNA of the CDR3: TGTGCCAGCAGTCCCTCGCAGGGGGCCTACAATGAGCAGTTCTTC. This translates into CASSPSQGAYNEQFF.

The chain couples TRBV20-1 to TRBJ2-5; 12 positions agree with TRBD2. After removal of 3 bases from V and 3 bases from J, the junction contained 5 bases not matched to a gene. Germline CDR1 is DFQATT and CDR2 is SNEGSKA (reference sequence). This CDR3 region has 15 residues. CDR3 nucleotides: TGCAGTGCTAGCGCACGACTAGCGGGAGAAGAGACCCAGTACTTC. This encodes CSASARLAGEETQYF.

This clonotype was seen a few times. This chain links TRBV7-9 with TRBJ1-5; D uncertain. Looked up from germline, CDR1 is SEHNR and CDR2 is FQNEAQ (reference sequence). The V end was cut by 3 bases, the J end by 4 bases, with 10 bases between. This CDR3 contains 14 residues. The CDR3: CASSLDVVNQPQHF. In nucleotides, the CDR3 is TGTGCCAGCAGCTTGGATGTCGTAAATCAGCCCCAGCATTTT. Looking up the rest from reference TRBV7-9 and TRBJ1-5 gives the full variable domain: DTGVSQNPRHKITKRGQNVTFRCDPISEHNRLYWYRQTLGQGPEFLTYFQNEAQLEKSRLLSDRFSAERPKGSFSTLEIQRTEQGDSAMYLCASSLDVVNQPQHFGDGTRLSIL.

By share of the sample, this clonotype is medium-sized (0.01 to 0.1%). The chain links TRBV20-1 to TRBJ1-3; 7 bases line up with TRBD1. V was clipped by 3 bases and J by 1 base; unmatched bases: 9. CDR3 size: 16 residues. Germline-derived CDR1 and CDR2 are DFQATT and SNEGSKA (reference sequence). The CDR3 spells CSARTYEGASGNTIYF. In DNA, the CDR3 is TGCAGTGCTAGGACGTACGAGGGGGCTTCTGGAAACACCATATATTTT.